This TCR beta chain was recovered during a study of chemoradiotherapy in HPV16-positive cancers. This CDR3 spans 16 amino acids. J lost 6 bases, V lost 7 bases, and 13 bases had no gene match. CDR1 MDHEN and CDR2 SYDVKM come from the germline V gene. This table comes from immunoSEQ multiplex PCR, and its TCRdb copy is limited to in-frame clones, with some not included. Altogether roughly 70,000 clones are present, roughly 86% being singletons, with the ten largest covering around 3.8%. The gene calls are TRBV28 and TRBJ1-5; 9 positions agree with TRBD1. The sequences come from blood, collected from a patient who underwent chemoradiotherapy. This clonotype originated in a human donor with HPV-associated anogenital cancer. The CDR3 sequence is CASTDRKDRGAQPQHF. The CDR3 region has the DNA TGTGCCAGCACAGACCGCAAGGACAGGGGAGCTCAGCCCCAGCATTTT. The full variable domain, rest sourced from reference TRBV28 and TRBJ1-5, is DVKVTQSSRYLVKRTGEKVFLECVQDMDHENMFWYRQDPGLGLRLIYFSYDVKMKEKGDIPEGYSVSREKKERFSLILESASTNQTSMYLCASTDRKDRGAQPQHFGDGTRLSIL.